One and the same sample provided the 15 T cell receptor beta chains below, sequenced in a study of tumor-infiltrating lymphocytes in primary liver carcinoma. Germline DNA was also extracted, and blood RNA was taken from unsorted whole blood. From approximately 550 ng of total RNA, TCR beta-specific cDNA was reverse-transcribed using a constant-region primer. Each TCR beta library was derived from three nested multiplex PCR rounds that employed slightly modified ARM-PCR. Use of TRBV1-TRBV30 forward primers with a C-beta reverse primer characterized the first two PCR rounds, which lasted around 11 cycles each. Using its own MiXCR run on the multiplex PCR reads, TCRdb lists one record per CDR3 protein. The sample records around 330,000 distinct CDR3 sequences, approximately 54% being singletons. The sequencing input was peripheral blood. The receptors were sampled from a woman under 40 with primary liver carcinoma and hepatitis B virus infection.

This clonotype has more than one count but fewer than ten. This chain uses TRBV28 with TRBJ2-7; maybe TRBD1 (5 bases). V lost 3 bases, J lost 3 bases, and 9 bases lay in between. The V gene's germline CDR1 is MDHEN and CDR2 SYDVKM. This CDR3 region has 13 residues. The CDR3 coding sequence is TGTGCCAGCAGTTTCCAGACAGACTACGAGCAGTACTTC. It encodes CASSFQTDYEQYF. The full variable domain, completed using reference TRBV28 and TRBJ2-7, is DVKVTQSSRYLVKRTGEKVFLECVQDMDHENMFWYRQDPGLGLRLIYFSYDVKMKEKGDIPEGYSVSREKKERFSLILESASTNQTSMYLCASSFQTDYEQYFGPGTRLTVT.

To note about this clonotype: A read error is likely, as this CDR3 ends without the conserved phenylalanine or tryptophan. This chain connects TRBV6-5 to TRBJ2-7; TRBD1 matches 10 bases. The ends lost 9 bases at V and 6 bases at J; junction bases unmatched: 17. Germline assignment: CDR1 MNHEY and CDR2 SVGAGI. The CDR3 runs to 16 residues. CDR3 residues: CASQSGTGAPLGEQYS. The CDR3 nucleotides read TGTGCCAGTCAGTCCGGGACAGGGGCCCCCCTTGGCGAGCAGTACTCC.

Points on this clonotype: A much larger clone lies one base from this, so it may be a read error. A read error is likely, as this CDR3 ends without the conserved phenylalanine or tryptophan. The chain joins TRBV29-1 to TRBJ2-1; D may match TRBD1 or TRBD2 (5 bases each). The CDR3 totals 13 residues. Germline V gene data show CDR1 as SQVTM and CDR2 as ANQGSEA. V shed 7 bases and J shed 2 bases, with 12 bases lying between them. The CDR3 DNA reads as TGCAGCGGCGGACCGGGACCCTACAATGAGCAGTTCTCC. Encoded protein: CSGGPGPYNEQFS.

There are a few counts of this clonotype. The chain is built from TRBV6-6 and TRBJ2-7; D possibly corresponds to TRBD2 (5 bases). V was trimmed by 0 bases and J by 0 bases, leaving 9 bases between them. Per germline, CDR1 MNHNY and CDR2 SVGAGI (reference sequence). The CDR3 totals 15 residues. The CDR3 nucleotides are TGTGCCAGCAGTTACTCTGGGAGAAGCTCCTACGAGCAGTACTTC. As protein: CASSYSGRSSYEQYF.

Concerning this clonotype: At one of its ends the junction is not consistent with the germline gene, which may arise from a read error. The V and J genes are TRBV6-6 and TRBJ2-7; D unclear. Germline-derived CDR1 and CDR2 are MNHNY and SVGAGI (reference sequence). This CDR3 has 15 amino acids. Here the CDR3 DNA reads TGTGCCAGCAGTTACACAGCCCAGAGCTCCTGCGAGCAGTACTTC. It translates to CASSYTAQSSCEQYF.

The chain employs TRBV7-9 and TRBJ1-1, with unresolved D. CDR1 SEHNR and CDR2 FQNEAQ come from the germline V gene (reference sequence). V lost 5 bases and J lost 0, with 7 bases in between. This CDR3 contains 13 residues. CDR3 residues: CASSAIMNTEAFF. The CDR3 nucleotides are TGTGCCAGCAGCGCCATCATGAACACTGAAGCTTTCTTT. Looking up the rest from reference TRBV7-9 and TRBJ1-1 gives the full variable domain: DTGVSQNPRHKITKRGQNVTFRCDPISEHNRLYWYRQTLGQGPEFLTYFQNEAQLEKSRLLSDRFSAERPKGSFSTLEIQRTEQGDSAMYLCASSAIMNTEAFFGQGTRLTVV.

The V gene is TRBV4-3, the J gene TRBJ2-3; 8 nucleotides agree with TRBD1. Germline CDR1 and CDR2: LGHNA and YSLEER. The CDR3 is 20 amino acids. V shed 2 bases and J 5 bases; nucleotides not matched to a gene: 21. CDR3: CASSQISRGPRPTPGDTQYF. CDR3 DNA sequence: TGCGCCAGCAGCCAAATATCCAGGGGGCCAAGACCAACTCCGGGAGATACGCAGTATTTT.

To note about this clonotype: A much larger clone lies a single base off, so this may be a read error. The CDR3 loop is CASRWDSNQPQHF. The CDR3 DNA follows: TGTGCCAGCAGATGGGACAGCAATCAGCCCCAGCATTTT. V gene TRBV6-2 or TRBV6-3 combines with J gene TRBJ1-5; D is possibly TRBD1 (5 bases). This CDR3 comprises 13 residues. V shed 6 bases and J shed 1 base, with 7 bases lying between them. Germline V gene data show CDR1 as MNHEY and CDR2 as SVGEGT.

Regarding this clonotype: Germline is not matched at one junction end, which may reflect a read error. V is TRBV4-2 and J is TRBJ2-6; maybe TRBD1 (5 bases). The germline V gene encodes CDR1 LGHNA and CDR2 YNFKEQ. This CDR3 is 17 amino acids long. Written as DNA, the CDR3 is TGTGTCAGCAGCCAAGACAGATTAAGATCCGGGGCCAACGTCCTGACTTTC. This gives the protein CVSSQDRLRSGANVLTF.

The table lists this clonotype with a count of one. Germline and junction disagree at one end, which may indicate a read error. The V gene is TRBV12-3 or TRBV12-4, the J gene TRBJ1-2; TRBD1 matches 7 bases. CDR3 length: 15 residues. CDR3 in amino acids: CTSSARQGGNYSYTF. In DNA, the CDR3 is TGTACCAGCAGTGCAAGACAGGGCGGCAACTATAGCTACACCTTC.

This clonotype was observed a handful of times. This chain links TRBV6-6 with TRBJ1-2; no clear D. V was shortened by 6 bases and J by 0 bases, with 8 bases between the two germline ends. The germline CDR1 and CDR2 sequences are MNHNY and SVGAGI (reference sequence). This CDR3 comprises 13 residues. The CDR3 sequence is CASRDPANYGYTF. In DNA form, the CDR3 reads TGTGCCAGCAGGGACCCGGCTAACTATGGCTACACCTTC.

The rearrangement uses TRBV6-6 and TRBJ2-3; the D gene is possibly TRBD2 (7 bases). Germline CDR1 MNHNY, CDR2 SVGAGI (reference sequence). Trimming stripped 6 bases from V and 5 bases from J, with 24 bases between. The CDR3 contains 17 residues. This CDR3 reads CASSPWGGGGGGDTQYF. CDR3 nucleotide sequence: TGTGCCAGCAGCCCCTGGGGGGGCGGTGGGGGCGGAGATACGCAGTATTTT.

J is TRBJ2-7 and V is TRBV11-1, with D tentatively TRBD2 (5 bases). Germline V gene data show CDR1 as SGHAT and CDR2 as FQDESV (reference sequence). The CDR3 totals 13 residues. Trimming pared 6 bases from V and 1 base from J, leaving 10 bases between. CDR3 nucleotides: TGTGCCAGCAGTCATACTAGATCCTACGAGCAGTACTTC. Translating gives CASSHTRSYEQYF.

Here the CDR3 DNA reads TGTGCCAGCAGCCAGTGGGGAAACCGTCGAAACACCATATATTTT. Residues: CASSQWGNRRNTIYF. This sequence joins TRBV14 and TRBJ1-3; the D is unclear. The germline V gene encodes CDR1 SGHDN and CDR2 FVKESK. The V and J ends lost 3 bases and 5 bases respectively, with 14 bases between them. The CDR3 contains 15 residues.

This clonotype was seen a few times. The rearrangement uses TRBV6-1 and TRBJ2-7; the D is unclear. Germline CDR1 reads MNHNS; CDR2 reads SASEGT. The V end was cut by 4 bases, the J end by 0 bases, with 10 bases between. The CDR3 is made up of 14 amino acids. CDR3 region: CASSVSSLSYEQYF. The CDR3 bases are TGTGCCAGCAGTGTTTCAAGCCTCTCCTACGAGCAGTACTTC.